The next 7 T cell receptor beta chains were all read from a single sample in a study of shared clonotypes between healthy human individuals. Naive CD8 cells, CD45RO-negative and positively selected for CCR7, excluded terminally differentiated effector memory CD45RA+ cells. Repertoires were generated with immunoSEQ multiplex PCR, while TCRdb's copy carries only in-frame clones and drops some. The data hold under 850,000 clones, with almost 95% observed a single time. The sequencing sample was made of naive CD8+ T cells sorted from blood. Receptors were obtained from a man younger than 45 in good health.

V is TRBV5-3 and J is TRBJ1-5; no clear D gene. TRBV5-3 is recorded as an ORF, its role being uncertain. The CDR3 sequence is 18 residues long. Trimming removed 3 bases from V and 2 bases from J, with 21 bases in between. The CDR3 nucleotides are TGTGCCAGAAGCTCACGCGGTAGGTTCCCATTTCGCAATCAGCCCCAGCATTTT. Its translation: CARSSRGRFPFRNQPQHF.

The chain carries TRBV5-1 and TRBJ1-1, with D perhaps matching TRBD1 (5 bases). CDR3 length: 14 residues. Germline V gene lookup returns CDR1 SGHRS and CDR2 YFSETQ. V was trimmed by 4 bases and J by 3 bases, leaving 13 bases between them. CDR3 sequence reads: CASSPGTGYTEAFF. DNA of the CDR3: TGCGCCAGCAGCCCGGGGACGGGTTACACTGAAGCTTTCTTT.

The V and J genes are TRBV28 and TRBJ2-7, with D perhaps given as TRBD1 or TRBD2 (5 bases each). This CDR3 contains 16 residues. V was cut by 6 bases and J by 2 bases, with 20 bases left in between. The germline V gene has CDR1 MDHEN and CDR2 SYDVKM. For the CDR3, the DNA is TGTGCCAGCAGCTTACCCGATCCGGGGCCAGCCTACGAGCAGTACTTC. This encodes CASSLPDPGPAYEQYF.

This chain's CDR3 is CASSLGGTSGSYEQYF. In DNA form, the CDR3 reads TGTGCCAGCAGCTTAGGGGGGACTAGCGGGAGCTACGAGCAGTACTTC. This chain uses TRBV13 with TRBJ2-7, with TRBD2 matching 14 bases. The CDR3 spans 16 residues. CDR1 is PRHDT and CDR2 is FYEKMQ in the germline V gene (reference sequence). V lost 0 bases to trimming and J lost 3 bases; unmatched junction nucleotides: 1. The whole variable domain, remainder taken from reference TRBV13 and TRBJ2-7, is AAGVIQSPRHLIKEKRETATLKCYPIPRHDTVYWYQQGPGQDPQFLISFYEKMQSDKGSIPDRFSAQQFSDYHSELNMSSLELGDSALYFCASSLGGTSGSYEQYFGPGTRLTVT.

This clone turned up a few times. The chain joins TRBV6-6 to TRBJ1-1, with D hard to call. The V end lost 0 bases, the J end lost 2 bases, and 7 bases lay between the germline ends. The CDR3 has 14 amino acids. Germline V lookup: CDR1 MNHNY, CDR2 SVGAGI (reference sequence). For the CDR3, the DNA is TGTGCCAGCAGTTACTCACCCGCCAACACTGAAGCTTTCTTT. This sequence encodes CASSYSPANTEAFF.

The rearrangement uses TRBV6-6 and TRBJ2-5; perhaps D is TRBD1 or TRBD2 (6 bases each). V gave up 5 bases and J gave up 5 bases, with 18 bases separating them. The CDR3 contains 15 residues. CDR1 and CDR2 (germline): MNHNY, SVGAGI (reference sequence). The CDR3 bases are TGTGCCAGCAGTCCGGGGGCTGGGTTGGGTGAGACCCAGTACTTC. Its translation is CASSPGAGLGETQYF.

This clone was seen just once. This chain joins TRBV5-1 and TRBJ1-3, with a tentative D call TRBD1 (5 bases). The CDR3 is 15 amino acids. V lost 1 base and J 4 bases, leaving 12 bases between the germline ends. Germline CDR1 is SGHRS and CDR2 is YFSETQ. CDR3 sequence: CASSLLPGSGNTIYF. The CDR3 bases are TGCGCCAGCAGCTTGTTACCAGGGTCCGGAAACACCATATATTTT. Complete variable domain (other parts from reference TRBV5-1 and TRBJ1-3): KAGVTQTPRYLIKTRGQQVTLSCSPISGHRSVSWYQQTPGQGLQFLFEYFSETQRNKGNFPGRFSGRQFSNSRSEMNVSTLELGDSALYLCASSLLPGSGNTIYFGEGSWLTVV.